A single sample is the source of the 5 T cell receptor beta chains below, sequenced in a study of brain T cells in children with intractable seizures. Profiled with immunoSEQ multiplex PCR; TCRdb holds only in-frame clones, not every one. The sample includes 50,000 to 75,000 clones, more than 95% seen only once; the top ten take 0.3% to 0.45%. The source was peripheral blood, collected at surgery. The source is a boy less than two years old with focal cortical dysplasia and intractable seizures.

V is TRBV19 and J is TRBJ2-1, with 8 bases lining up with TRBD2. There are 15 residues in the CDR3. The germline V gene encodes CDR1 LNHDA and CDR2 SQIVND (reference sequence). Trimming at V came to 1 base and at J to 2 bases, leaving 1 base not matched to a gene. The CDR3 spells CASSIGGRPYNEQFF. The CDR3 bases are TGTGCCAGTAGTATAGGCGGGAGGCCCTACAATGAGCAGTTCTTC.

The V gene is TRBV5-1, the J gene TRBJ1-1; D is unresolved. CDR3 length equals 13 residues. Trimming took off 0 bases at V and 5 bases at J, with 8 bases between the two ends. CDR1 and CDR2 from the germline V gene are SGHRS and YFSETQ. CDR3 coding DNA: TGCGCCAGCAGCTTGGCCCGGGCTACTGAAGCTTTCTTT. Translating gives CASSLARATEAFF.

On this clone itself: Other nucleotide sequences in the sample specify the same CDR3. This chain uses TRBV10-3 with TRBJ1-5; possibly TRBD1 for D (5 bases). The CDR3 runs to 15 residues. V shed 0 bases and J shed 3 bases, with 9 bases lying between them. Per germline, CDR1 ENHRY and CDR2 SYGVKD. The CDR3 sequence is CAISESGTDNQPQHF. CDR3 in DNA: TGTGCCATCAGTGAGTCCGGGACGGACAATCAGCCCCAGCATTTT.

This clone has only one observation. The chain carries TRBV28 and TRBJ2-7, with D hard to call. Looked up from germline, CDR1 is MDHEN and CDR2 is SYDVKM. The CDR3 sequence is 10 residues long. V was shortened by 5 bases and J by 4 bases, with 3 bases between the two germline ends. The CDR3: CASSRYEQYF. The CDR3 region has the DNA TGTGCCAGCAGTCGATACGAGCAGTACTTC. Full variable domain (rest looked up from reference TRBV28 and TRBJ2-7): DVKVTQSSRYLVKRTGEKVFLECVQDMDHENMFWYRQDPGLGLRLIYFSYDVKMKEKGDIPEGYSVSREKKERFSLILESASTNQTSMYLCASSRYEQYFGPGTRLTVT.

This clone was detected only once. This rearrangement joins TRBV19 to TRBJ1-5, with 10 positions matching TRBD1. This CDR3 contains 15 residues. CDR1 is LNHDA, CDR2 SQIVND, per germline (reference sequence). Trimming cost V 6 bases and J 4 bases; bases outside gene matches: 6. In nucleotides, the CDR3 is TGTGCCAGTAGATCACCGGGACAGGGGAATCAGCCCCAGCATTTT. Its translation: CASRSPGQGNQPQHF.